This T cell receptor (beta chain) was obtained from a study of blood T cell repertoires in COVID-19. Study-level background: Specimens from acute and convalescent COVID-19 originated in the United States, Italy and Spain.

Sequenced by immunoSEQ multiplex PCR; TCRdb stores in-frame clones only, minus some. The sample records around 230,000 clones, over 80% being singletons. V shed 1 base and J shed 4 bases, with 22 bases lying between them. CDR1 is SQVTM and CDR2 is ANQGSEA in the germline V gene. There are 17 residues in the CDR3. V and J are TRBV29-1 and TRBJ2-5; D uncertain. Sequences were obtained from peripheral blood. This clonotype originated in a woman in her 70s with active or convalescent COVID-19. For the CDR3, the DNA is TGCAGCGTTGAAGGACCCCTGACTGTCACCCGAGCAGAGACCCAGTACTTC. It translates to CSVEGPLTVTRAETQYF.